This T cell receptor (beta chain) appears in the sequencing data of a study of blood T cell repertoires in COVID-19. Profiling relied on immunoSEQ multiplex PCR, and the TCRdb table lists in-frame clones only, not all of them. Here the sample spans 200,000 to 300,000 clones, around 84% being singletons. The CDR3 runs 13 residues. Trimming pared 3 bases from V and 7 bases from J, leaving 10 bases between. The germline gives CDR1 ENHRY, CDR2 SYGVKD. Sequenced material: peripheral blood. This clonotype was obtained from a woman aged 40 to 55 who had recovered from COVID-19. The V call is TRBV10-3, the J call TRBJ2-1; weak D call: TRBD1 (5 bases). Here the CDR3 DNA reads TGTGCCATCAGTGAAGGGGATCCGAATGAGCAGTTCTTC. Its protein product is CAISEGDPNEQFF.